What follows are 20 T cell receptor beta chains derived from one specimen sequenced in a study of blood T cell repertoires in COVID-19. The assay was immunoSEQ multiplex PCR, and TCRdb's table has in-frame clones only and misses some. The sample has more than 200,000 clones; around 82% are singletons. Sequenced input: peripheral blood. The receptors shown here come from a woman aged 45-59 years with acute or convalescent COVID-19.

As DNA, the CDR3 is TGTGCCAGCAGCCAAGATGTAGGGGCTGAAGCTTTCTTT. Translation gives CASSQDVGAEAFF. The chain couples TRBV14 to TRBJ1-1; tentatively, D is TRBD1 (5 bases). The V end was cut by 0 bases, the J end by 6 bases, with 8 bases between. The CDR3 sequence is 13 residues long. Germline V gives CDR1 SGHDN, CDR2 FVKESK. Drawing the rest from reference TRBV14 and TRBJ1-1, the complete variable domain is EAGVTQFPSHSVIEKGQTVTLRCDPISGHDNLYWYRRVMGKEIKFLLHFVKESKQDESGMPNNRFLAERTGGTYSTLKVQPAELEDSGVYFCASSQDVGAEAFFGQGTRLTVV.

CDR3 region: CASSPVGDTGNTIYF. The CDR3 DNA reads as TGTGCCAGCTCACCCGTCGGGGACACTGGAAACACCATATATTTT. V gene TRBV18 combines with J gene TRBJ1-3; D may be TRBD1 (6 bases). The V gene's germline CDR1 is KGHSH and CDR2 LQKENI. This CDR3 comprises 15 residues. Trimming pared 3 bases from V and 2 bases from J, leaving 11 bases between.

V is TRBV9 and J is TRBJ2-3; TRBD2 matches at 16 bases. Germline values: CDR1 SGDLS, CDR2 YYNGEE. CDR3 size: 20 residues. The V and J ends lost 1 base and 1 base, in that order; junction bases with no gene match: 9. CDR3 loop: CASSVKEGLAGGPRTDTQYF. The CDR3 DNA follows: TGTGCCAGCAGCGTAAAAGAGGGACTAGCGGGAGGGCCCCGCACAGATACGCAGTATTTT.

CDR3 sequence: CASSSSLMGTGAGSSTDTQYF. CDR3 coding DNA: TGTGCCAGCAGCTCCTCCCTAATGGGGACAGGGGCCGGGTCTAGCACAGATACGCAGTATTTT. The chain couples TRBV7-6 to TRBJ2-3; 10 positions match TRBD1. V lost 4 bases and J lost 0; bases outside the gene matches: 19. The CDR3 has 21 amino acids. CDR1 is SGHVS and CDR2 is FNYEAQ in the germline V gene. The full variable domain, its missing parts supplied by reference TRBV7-6 and TRBJ2-3, is GAGVSQSPRYKVTKRGQDVALRCDPISGHVSLYWYRQALGQGPEFLTYFNYEAQQDKSGLPNDRFSAERPEGSISTLTIQRTEQRDSAMYRCASSSSLMGTGAGSSTDTQYFGPGTRLTVL.

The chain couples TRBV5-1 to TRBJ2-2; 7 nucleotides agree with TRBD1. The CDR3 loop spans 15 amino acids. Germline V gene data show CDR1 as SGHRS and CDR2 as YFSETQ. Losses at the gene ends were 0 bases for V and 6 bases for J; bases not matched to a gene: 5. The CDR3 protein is CASSLGQGDAGELFF. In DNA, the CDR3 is TGCGCCAGCAGCTTGGGACAGGGTGACGCCGGGGAGCTGTTTTTT.

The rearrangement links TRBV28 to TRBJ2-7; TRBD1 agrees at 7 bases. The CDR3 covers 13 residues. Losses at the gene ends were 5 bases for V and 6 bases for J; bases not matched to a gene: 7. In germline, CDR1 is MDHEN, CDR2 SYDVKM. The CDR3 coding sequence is TGTGCCAGCAGTCGAACAGGGGCGCCCGAGCAGTACTTC. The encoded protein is CASSRTGAPEQYF.

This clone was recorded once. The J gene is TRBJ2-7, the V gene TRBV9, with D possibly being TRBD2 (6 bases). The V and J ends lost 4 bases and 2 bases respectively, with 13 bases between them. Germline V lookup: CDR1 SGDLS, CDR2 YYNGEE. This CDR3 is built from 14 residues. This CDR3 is CASSSGTGAYEQYF. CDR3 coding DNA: TGTGCCAGCAGCTCCGGGACGGGAGCCTACGAGCAGTACTTC. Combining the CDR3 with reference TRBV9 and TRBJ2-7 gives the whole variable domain DSGVTQTPKHLITATGQRVTLRCSPRSGDLSVYWYQQSLDQGLQFLIQYYNGEERAKGNILERFSAQQFPDLHSELNLSSLELGDSALYFCASSSGTGAYEQYFGPGTRLTVT.

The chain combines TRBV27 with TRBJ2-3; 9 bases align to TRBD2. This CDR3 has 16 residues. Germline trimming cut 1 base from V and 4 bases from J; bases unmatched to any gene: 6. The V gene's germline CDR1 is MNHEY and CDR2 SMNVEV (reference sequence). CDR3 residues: CASSLWGSGSADTQYF. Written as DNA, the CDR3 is TGTGCCAGCAGTTTATGGGGTAGCGGGAGTGCAGATACGCAGTATTTT.

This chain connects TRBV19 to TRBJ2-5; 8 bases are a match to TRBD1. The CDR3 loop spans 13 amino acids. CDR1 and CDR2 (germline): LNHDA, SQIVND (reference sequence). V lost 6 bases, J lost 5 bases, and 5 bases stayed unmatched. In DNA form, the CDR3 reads TGTGCCAGTAGCCCACAGGGGGTGGAGACCCAGTACTTC. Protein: CASSPQGVETQYF.

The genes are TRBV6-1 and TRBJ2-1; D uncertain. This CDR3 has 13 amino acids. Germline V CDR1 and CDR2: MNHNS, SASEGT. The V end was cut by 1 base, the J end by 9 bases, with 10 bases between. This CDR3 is CASSEVFTSEQFF. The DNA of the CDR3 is TGTGCCAGCAGTGAAGTATTTACGAGTGAGCAGTTCTTC.

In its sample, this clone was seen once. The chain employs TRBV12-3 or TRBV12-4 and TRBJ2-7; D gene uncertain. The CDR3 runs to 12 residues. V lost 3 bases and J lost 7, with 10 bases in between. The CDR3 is CASSFLPREQYF. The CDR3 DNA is TGTGCCAGCAGTTTTCTTCCGCGGGAGCAGTACTTC.

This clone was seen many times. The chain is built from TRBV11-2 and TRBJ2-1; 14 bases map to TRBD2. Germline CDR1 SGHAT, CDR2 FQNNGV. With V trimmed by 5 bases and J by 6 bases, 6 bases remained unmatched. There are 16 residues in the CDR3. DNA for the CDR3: TGTGCCAGCAGCCCGAGACTAGCGGGAGGGCCCAATGAGCAGTTCTTC. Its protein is CASSPRLAGGPNEQFF.

This CDR3 reads CASLLAPNTGELFF. CDR3 DNA sequence: TGTGCCAGCCTCCTAGCCCCAAACACCGGGGAGCTGTTTTTT. This rearrangement joins TRBV3-1 (or the pseudogene TRBV3-2) to TRBJ2-2; possibly TRBD2 for D (5 bases). CDR1 and CDR2 from the germline V gene are LGHDT and YNNKEL (reference sequence). This CDR3 comprises 14 residues. Between the trimmed V and J ends, which lost 8 bases and 2 bases, there was a span of 12 bases.

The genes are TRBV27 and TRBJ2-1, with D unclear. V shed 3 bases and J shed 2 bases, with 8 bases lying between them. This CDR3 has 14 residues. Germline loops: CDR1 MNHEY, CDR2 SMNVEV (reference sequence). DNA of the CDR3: TGTGCCAGCAGTTTGTCCGGTCCCTACAATGAGCAGTTCTTC. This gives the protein CASSLSGPYNEQFF.

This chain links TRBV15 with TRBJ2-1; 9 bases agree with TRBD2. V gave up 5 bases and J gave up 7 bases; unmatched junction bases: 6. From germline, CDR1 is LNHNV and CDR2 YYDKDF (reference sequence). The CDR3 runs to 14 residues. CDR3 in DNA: TGTGCCACCAGCGAGGGACTAGCCGAAAATGAGCAGTTCTTC. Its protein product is CATSEGLAENEQFF.

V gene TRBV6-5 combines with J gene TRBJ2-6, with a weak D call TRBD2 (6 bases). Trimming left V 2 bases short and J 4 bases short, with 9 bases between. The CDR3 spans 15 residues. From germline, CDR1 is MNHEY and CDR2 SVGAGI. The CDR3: CASSYGGTGANVLTF. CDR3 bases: TGTGCCAGCAGTTACGGAGGGACCGGGGCCAACGTCCTGACTTTC.

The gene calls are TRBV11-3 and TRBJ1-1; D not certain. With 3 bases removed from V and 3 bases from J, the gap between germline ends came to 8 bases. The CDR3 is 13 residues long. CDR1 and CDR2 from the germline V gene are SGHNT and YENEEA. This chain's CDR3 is CASSLREYTEAFF. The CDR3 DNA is TGTGCCAGCAGCTTGAGGGAGTACACTGAAGCTTTCTTT. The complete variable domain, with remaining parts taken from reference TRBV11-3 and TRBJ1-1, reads EAGVVQSPRYKIIEKKQPVAFWCNPISGHNTLYWYLQNLGQGPELLIRYENEEAVDDSQLPKDRFSAERLKGVDSTLKIQPAELGDSAVYLCASSLREYTEAFFGQGTRLTVV.

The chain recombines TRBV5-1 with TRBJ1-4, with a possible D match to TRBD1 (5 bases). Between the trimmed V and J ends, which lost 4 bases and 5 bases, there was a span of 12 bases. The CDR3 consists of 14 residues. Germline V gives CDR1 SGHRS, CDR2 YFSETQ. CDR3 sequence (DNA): TGCGCCAGCAGCCCCAGGGCAGAAAATGAAAAACTGTTTTTT. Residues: CASSPRAENEKLFF.

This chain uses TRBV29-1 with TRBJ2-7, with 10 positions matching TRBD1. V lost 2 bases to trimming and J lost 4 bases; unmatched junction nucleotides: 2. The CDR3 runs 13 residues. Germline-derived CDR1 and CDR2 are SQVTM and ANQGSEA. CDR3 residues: CSVEKDRGYEQYF. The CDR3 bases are TGCAGCGTTGAAAAGGACAGGGGGTACGAGCAGTACTTC.

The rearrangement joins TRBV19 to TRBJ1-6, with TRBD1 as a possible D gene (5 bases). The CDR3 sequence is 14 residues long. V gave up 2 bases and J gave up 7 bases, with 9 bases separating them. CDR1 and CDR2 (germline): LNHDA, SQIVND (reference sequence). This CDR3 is CASSIWSGNSPLHF. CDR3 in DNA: TGTGCCAGTAGTATATGGTCAGGGAATTCACCCCTCCACTTT.